The text below deals with one T cell receptor (beta chain). TCRs were sequenced from a few patients responding to pembrolizumab. Per the germline V gene, CDR1 is MNHEY and CDR2 is SMNVEV (reference sequence). CDR3 length: 14 amino acids. After removal of 8 bases from V and 6 bases from J, the junction contained 4 bases not matched to a gene. These data come from a study of PD-1 blockade in mismatch repair-deficient tumors. Method: immunoSEQ multiplex PCR; TCRdb's copy keeps in-frame clones and lacks some. Among around 100,000 clones listed, roughly 80% were seen once. The genes are TRBV27 and TRBJ2-1; TRBD2 matches at 13 bases. The TCR sequence derives from an adult with mismatch repair-deficient cancer. The input for sequencing was peripheral blood, taken approximately 60 weeks after starting pembrolizumab. CDR3 in amino acids: CASGTSGRANEQFF. In DNA form, the CDR3 reads TGTGCCAGCGGTACTAGCGGGAGGGCCAATGAGCAGTTCTTC.